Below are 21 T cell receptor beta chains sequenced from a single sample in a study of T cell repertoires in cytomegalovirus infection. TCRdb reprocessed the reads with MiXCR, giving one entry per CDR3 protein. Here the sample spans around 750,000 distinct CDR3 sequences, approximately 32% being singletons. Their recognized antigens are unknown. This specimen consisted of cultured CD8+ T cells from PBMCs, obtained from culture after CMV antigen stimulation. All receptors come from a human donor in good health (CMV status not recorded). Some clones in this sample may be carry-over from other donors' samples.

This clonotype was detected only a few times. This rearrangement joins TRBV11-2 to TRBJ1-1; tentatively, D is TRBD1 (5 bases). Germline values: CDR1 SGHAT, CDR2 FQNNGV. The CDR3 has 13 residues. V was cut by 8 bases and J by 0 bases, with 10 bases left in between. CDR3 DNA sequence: TGTGCCAGCGTCAGGGCACTGAACACTGAAGCTTTCTTT. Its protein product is CASVRALNTEAFF.

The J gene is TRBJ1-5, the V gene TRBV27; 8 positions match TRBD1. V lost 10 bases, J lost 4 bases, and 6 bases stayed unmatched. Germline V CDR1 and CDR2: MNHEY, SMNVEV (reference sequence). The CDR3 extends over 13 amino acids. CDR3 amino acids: CAIQGGGNQPQHF. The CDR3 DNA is TGTGCCATACAGGGGGGCGGGAATCAGCCCCAGCATTTT.

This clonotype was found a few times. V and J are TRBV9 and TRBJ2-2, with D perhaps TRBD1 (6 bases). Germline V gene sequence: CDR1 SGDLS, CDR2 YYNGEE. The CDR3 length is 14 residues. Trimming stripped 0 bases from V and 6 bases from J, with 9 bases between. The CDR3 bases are TGTGCCAGCAGCGTAGAGGGGGTCCCCGGGGAGCTGTTTTTT. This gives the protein CASSVEGVPGELFF.

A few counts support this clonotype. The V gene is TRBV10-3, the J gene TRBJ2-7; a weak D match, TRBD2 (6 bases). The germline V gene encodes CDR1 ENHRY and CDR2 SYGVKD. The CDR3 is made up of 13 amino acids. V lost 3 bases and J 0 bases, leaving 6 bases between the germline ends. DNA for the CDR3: TGTGCCATCAGTGACGGGAGCTCCTACGAGCAGTACGTC. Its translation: CAISDGSSYEQYV.

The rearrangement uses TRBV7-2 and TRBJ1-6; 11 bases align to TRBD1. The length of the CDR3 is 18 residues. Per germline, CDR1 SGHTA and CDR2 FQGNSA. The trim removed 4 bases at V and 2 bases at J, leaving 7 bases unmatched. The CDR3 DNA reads TGTGCCAGCAGCTCCCCAGGGACAGGGGGTCCCTATAATTCACCCCTCCACTTT. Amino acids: CASSSPGTGGPYNSPLHF.

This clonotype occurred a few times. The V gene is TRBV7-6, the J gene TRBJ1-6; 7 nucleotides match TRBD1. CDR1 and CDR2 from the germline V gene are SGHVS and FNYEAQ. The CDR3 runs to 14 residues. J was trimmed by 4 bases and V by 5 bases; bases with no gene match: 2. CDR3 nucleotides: TGTGCCAGCAGCCCGGACAGGTATAATTCACCCCTCCACTTT. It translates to CASSPDRYNSPLHF. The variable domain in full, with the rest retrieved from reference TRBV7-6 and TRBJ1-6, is GAGVSQSPRYKVTKRGQDVALRCDPISGHVSLYWYRQALGQGPEFLTYFNYEAQQDKSGLPNDRFSAERPEGSISTLTIQRTEQRDSAMYRCASSPDRYNSPLHFGNGTRLTVT.

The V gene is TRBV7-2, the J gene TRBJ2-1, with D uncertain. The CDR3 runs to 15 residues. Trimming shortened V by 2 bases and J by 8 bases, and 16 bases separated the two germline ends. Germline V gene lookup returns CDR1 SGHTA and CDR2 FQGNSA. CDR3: CASSLLDLLPDEQFF. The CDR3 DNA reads TGTGCCAGCAGCTTATTAGACCTCCTGCCTGATGAGCAGTTCTTC.

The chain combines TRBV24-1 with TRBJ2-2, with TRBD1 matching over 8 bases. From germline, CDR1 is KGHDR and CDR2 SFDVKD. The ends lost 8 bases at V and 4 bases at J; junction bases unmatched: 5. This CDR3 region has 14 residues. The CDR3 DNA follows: TGTGCCACCATAGGACAGGGTGGCACCGGGGAGCTGTTTTTT. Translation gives CATIGQGGTGELFF.

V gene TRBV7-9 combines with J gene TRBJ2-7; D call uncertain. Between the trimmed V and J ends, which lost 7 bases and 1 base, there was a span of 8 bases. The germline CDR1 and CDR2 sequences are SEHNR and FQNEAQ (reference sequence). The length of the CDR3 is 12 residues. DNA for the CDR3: TGTGCCAGCAACTTGAGTTCCTACGAGCAGTACTTC. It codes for CASNLSSYEQYF.

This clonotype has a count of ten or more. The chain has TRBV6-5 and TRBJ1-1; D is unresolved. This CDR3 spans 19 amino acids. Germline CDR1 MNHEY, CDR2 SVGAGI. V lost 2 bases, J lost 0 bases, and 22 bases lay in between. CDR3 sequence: CASSYRSFSNVQVNTEAFF. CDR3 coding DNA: TGTGCCAGCAGTTACCGGTCTTTCTCAAACGTTCAAGTGAACACTGAAGCTTTCTTT.

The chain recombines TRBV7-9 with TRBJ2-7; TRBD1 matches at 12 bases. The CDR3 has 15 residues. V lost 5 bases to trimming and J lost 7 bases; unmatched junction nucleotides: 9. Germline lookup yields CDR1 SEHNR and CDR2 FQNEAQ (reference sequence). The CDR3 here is CASSRLGQGAKEQYF. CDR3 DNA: TGTGCCAGCAGCCGCCTGGGACAGGGGGCGAAGGAGCAGTACTTC.

Here the CDR3 reads CASSLGGPLSGANVLTF. The CDR3 DNA follows: TGTGCCAGCAGCTTGGGGGGTCCTCTCTCTGGGGCCAACGTCCTGACTTTC. V gene TRBV5-5 combines with J gene TRBJ2-6; D unresolved. V gave up 0 bases and J gave up 0 bases, with 10 bases separating them. The CDR3 sequence is 17 residues long. Germline values: CDR1 SGHKS, CDR2 YYEKEE (reference sequence).

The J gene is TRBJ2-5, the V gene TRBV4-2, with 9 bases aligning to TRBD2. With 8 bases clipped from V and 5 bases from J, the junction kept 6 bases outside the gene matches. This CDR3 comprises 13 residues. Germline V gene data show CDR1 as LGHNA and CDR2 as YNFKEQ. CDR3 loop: CASAGLAPETQYF. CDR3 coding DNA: TGTGCCAGCGCCGGACTAGCGCCGGAGACCCAGTACTTC.

CDR3 nucleotide sequence: TGCGCCAGCAGCCAGATTAGCGGGGGAGTCGGCAATGAGCAGTTCTTC. Encoded protein: CASSQISGGVGNEQFF. This chain uses TRBV4-1 with TRBJ2-1, with TRBD2 identical over 9 bases. Unmatched junction bases numbered 9, after V lost 3 bases and J lost 6 bases. The CDR3 length is 16 residues. Germline V lookup: CDR1 MGHRA, CDR2 YSYEKL.

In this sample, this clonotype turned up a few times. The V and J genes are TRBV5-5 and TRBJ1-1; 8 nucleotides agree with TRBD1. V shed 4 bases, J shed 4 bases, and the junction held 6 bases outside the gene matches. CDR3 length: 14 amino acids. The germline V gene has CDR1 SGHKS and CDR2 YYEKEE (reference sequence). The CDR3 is CASSRTGPGTEAFF. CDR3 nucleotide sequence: TGTGCCAGCAGCCGGACAGGGCCAGGCACTGAAGCTTTCTTT.

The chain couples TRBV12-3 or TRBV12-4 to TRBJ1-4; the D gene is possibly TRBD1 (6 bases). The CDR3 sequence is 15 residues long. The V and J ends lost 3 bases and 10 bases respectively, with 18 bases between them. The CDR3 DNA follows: TGTGCCAGCAGTTTTTCCCGACAGGACTCAAGAAAACTGTTTTTT. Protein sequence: CASSFSRQDSRKLFF.

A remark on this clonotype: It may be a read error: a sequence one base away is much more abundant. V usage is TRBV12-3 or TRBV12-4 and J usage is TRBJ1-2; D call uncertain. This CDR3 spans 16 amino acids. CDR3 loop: CASSPPAGQLNYGYIF. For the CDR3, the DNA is TGTGCCAGCAGTCCCCCGGCTGGGCAACTCAACTATGGCTACATCTTC.

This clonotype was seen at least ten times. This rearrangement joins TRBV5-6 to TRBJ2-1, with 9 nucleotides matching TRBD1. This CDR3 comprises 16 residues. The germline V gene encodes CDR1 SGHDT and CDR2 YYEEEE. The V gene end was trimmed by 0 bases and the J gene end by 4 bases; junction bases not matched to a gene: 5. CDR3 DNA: TGTGCCAGCAGCTTGGTCCGGGACAGGGTATACAATGAGCAGTTCTTC. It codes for CASSLVRDRVYNEQFF.

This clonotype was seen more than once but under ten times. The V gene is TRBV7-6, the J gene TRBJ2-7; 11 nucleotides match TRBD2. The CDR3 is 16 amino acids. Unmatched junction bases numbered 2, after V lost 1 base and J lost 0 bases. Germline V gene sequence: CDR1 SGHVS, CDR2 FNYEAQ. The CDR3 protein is CASSLVLAGASYEQYF. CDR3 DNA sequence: TGTGCCAGCAGCTTAGTACTAGCGGGGGCCTCCTACGAGCAGTACTTC.

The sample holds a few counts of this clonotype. The CDR3 bases are TGTGCCAGCAGCTTATTTGGGGTTTCCTACAATGAGCAGTTCTTC. Its translation is CASSLFGVSYNEQFF. This chain connects TRBV7-9 to TRBJ2-1; D gene unclear. The germline V and J ends were trimmed by 2 bases and 1 base, with 9 bases remaining between them. CDR3 length: 15 amino acids. Germline values: CDR1 SEHNR, CDR2 FQNEAQ (reference sequence). The full variable domain, rest sourced from reference TRBV7-9 and TRBJ2-1, is DTGVSQNPRHKITKRGQNVTFRCDPISEHNRLYWYRQTLGQGPEFLTYFQNEAQLEKSRLLSDRFSAERPKGSFSTLEIQRTEQGDSAMYLCASSLFGVSYNEQFFGPGTRLTVL.

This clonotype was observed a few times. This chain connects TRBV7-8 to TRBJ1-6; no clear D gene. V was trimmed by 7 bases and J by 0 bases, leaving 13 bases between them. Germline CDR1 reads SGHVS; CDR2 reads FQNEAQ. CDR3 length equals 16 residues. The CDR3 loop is CASTQWGSSYNSPLHF. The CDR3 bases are TGTGCCAGCACCCAATGGGGAAGCTCCTATAATTCACCCCTCCACTTT.